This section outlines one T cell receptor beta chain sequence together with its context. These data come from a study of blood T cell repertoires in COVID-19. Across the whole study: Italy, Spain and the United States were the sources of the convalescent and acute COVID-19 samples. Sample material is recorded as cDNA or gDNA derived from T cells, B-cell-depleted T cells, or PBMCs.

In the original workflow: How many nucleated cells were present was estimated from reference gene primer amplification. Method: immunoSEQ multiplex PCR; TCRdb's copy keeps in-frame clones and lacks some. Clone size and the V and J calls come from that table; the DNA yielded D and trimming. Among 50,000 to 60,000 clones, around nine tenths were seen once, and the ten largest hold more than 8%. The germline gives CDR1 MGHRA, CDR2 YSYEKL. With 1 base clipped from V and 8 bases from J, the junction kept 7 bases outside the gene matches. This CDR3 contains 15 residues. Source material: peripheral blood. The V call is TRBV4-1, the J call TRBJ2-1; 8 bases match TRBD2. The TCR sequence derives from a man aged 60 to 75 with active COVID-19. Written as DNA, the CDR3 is TGCGCCAGCAGCCAAGTGACTAGCGCAGGGGATGAGCAGTTCTTC. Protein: CASSQVTSAGDEQFF.